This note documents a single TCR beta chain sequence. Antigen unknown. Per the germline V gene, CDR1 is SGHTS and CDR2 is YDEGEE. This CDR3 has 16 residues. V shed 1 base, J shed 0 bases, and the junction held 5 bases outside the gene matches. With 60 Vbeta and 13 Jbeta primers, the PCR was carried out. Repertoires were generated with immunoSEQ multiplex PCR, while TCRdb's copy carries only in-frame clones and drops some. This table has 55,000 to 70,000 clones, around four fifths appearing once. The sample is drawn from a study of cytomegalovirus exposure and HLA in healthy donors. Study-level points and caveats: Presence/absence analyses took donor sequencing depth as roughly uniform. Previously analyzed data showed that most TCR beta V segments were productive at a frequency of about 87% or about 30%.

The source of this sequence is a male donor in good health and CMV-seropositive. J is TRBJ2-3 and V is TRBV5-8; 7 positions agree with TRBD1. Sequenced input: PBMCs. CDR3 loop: CASSLYRGRSTDTQYF. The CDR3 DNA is TGTGCCAGCAGCTTGTACAGGGGTCGGAGCACAGATACGCAGTATTTT.